Each of the 9 T cell receptor beta chains below was sequenced from the same sample in a study of blood T cell repertoires in COVID-19 (dated by TCRdb to 2019 to 2021). The method was the immunoSEQ multiplex PCR assay. Not all clones reach the TCRdb copy of this immuneACCESS table, which keeps in-frame sequences only. Checked studies attribute under half of the gap to unresolved V genes and leave the rest unexplained. Present in this sample are approximately 40,000 clones, 70% to 90% of which were seen just once. The ten largest make up roughly 5% of the sample. Sequencing was done on a sample of peripheral blood. These receptor sequences come from a man in his 60s with COVID-19, enrolled during active disease.

CDR3 region: CASSREWNTGELFF. CDR3 DNA sequence: TGTGCTAGTTCCAGGGAATGGAACACCGGGGAGCTGTTTTTT. V gene TRBV12-5 combines with J gene TRBJ2-2, with D possibly being TRBD1 (5 bases). V was trimmed by 8 bases and J by 1 base, leaving 11 bases between them. The CDR3 loop spans 14 amino acids. Germline CDR1 and CDR2: LGHNT and FRNRAP.

The rearrangement links TRBV13 to TRBJ1-3; D remains ambiguous. Germline CDR1 and CDR2: PRHDT and FYEKMQ (reference sequence). CDR3 size: 14 residues. V was shortened by 6 bases and J by 4 bases, with 13 bases between the two germline ends. The CDR3 loop is CASRVRGSGNTIYF. In DNA form, the CDR3 reads TGTGCCAGCAGAGTCCGAGGGTCAGGAAACACCATATATTTT.

This clone was counted between two and nine times. V usage is TRBV6-5 and J usage is TRBJ2-7, with 7 bases matching TRBD1. Germline loops: CDR1 MNHEY, CDR2 SVGAGI. After removal of 5 bases from V and 7 bases from J, the junction contained 8 bases not matched to a gene. The CDR3 length is 13 residues. CDR3 DNA: TGTGCCAGCAGTACGGGACAGCGCCGGGAGCAGTACTTC. Translated: CASSTGQRREQYF.

This clone has a handful of counts. The rearrangement joins TRBV4-1 to TRBJ2-7; 7 nucleotides agree with TRBD2. The CDR3 sequence is 18 residues long. V dropped 2 bases and J dropped 1; count of bases not matched to a gene: 14. CDR1 and CDR2 from the germline V gene are MGHRA and YSYEKL. The DNA for the CDR3 is TGCGCCAGCAGCCAAAACCTGATGACCGGGACTACTTCCTACGAGCAGTACTTC. Translated: CASSQNLMTGTTSYEQYF.

The chain carries TRBV19 and TRBJ2-7; 9 bases align to TRBD2. Germline V gene sequence: CDR1 LNHDA, CDR2 SQIVND (reference sequence). Unmatched junction bases numbered 7, after V lost 0 bases and J lost 4 bases. This CDR3 comprises 16 residues. CDR3 sequence (DNA): TGTGCCAGTAGTATAGATGCTCTAGCGGGAAGGTACGAGCAGTACTTC. Encoded protein: CASSIDALAGRYEQYF. The whole variable domain, remainder taken from reference TRBV19 and TRBJ2-7, is DGGITQSPKYLFRKEGQNVTLSCEQNLNHDAMYWYRQDPGQGLRLIYYSQIVNDFQKGDIAEGYSVSREKKESFPLTVTSAQKNPTAFYLCASSIDALAGRYEQYFGPGTRLTVT.

The V call is TRBV30, the J call TRBJ1-5; 10 bases agree with TRBD1. Germline trimming cut 1 base from V and 7 bases from J; bases unmatched to any gene: 4. The CDR3 covers 14 residues. Looked up from germline, CDR1 is GTSNPN and CDR2 is SVGIG (reference sequence). The CDR3 DNA reads as TGTGCCTGGAGTGGACAGGGGGCCAGGCAGCCCCAGCATTTT. It specifies CAWSGQGARQPQHF.

The CDR3 bases are TGCAGTGCTCAGGTCATCCACGAGCAGTACTTC. Its translation is CSAQVIHEQYF. This sequence joins TRBV20-1 and TRBJ2-7; D is unresolved. V was pared by 5 bases and J by 5 bases, with 10 bases between. CDR1 is DFQATT and CDR2 is SNEGSKA in the germline V gene (reference sequence). This CDR3 spans 11 amino acids.

This clone was counted a few times. V is TRBV19 and J is TRBJ2-2, with 10 bases fitting TRBD2. This CDR3 has 15 amino acids. V gave up 9 bases and J gave up 1 base; unmatched junction bases: 5. Germline V gene lookup returns CDR1 LNHDA and CDR2 SQIVND (reference sequence). CDR3 region: CASSRLAGNTGELFF. The CDR3 DNA sequence: TGTGCCAGCTCTAGACTAGCGGGGAACACCGGGGAGCTGTTTTTT.

This clone occurred a few times. This rearrangement joins TRBV7-8 to TRBJ2-2, with D possibly TRBD2 on 5 matching bases. The V end was cut by 5 bases, the J end by 6 bases, with 16 bases between. Germline-derived CDR1 and CDR2 are SGHVS and FQNEAQ. This CDR3 is 15 amino acids long. The DNA for the CDR3 is TGTGCCAGCAGCGTGGGTTCGTCCGGGGCCGGGGAGCTGTTTTTT. This translates into CASSVGSSGAGELFF.